This T cell receptor (beta chain) was identified in a study of T cells after yellow fever vaccination. Study-level points and caveats: The CD4 and CD8 compartments had a small share of their clonotypes in common.

This clonotype was seen many times. From the 5' RACE reads, TCRdb called clonotypes with MiXCR, one entry per CDR3 protein. The repertoire includes 13,000 or so distinct CDR3 sequences, roughly 4.9% of them detected once, and 51% sits in the top ten. The CDR3 loop spans 17 amino acids. Trimming stripped 2 bases from V and 1 base from J, with 15 bases between. CDR1 is MNHEY and CDR2 is SVGAGI in the germline V gene. This TCR derives from a man aged 30 to 45 who received the YFV17D yellow fever vaccine. The rearrangement joins TRBV6-5 to TRBJ2-1; D is possibly TRBD1 or TRBD2 (5 bases each). This specimen was PBMCs, either bulk or a sorted T-cell subset (CD4+, CD8+, memory, or dextramer-sorted; not recorded which), taken 45 days after the yellow fever booster vaccination. CDR3 coding DNA: TGTGCCAGCAGTTACAGGGACCGTTCGGTGTCCTACAATGAGCAGTTCTTC. Translation: CASSYRDRSVSYNEQFF.